The 3 T cell receptor beta chains in this list originate from one sample, sequenced in a study of shared clonotypes between healthy human individuals. Using immunoSEQ multiplex PCR, the repertoire was profiled, and TCRdb retains in-frame clones only, with some absent. The table has approximately 1.4 million clones, about 98% seen once. Source material: naive CD4+ T cells sorted from blood. Specified subset: CD45RA+ positively selected. The receptors shown here come from a young man in good health.

A single count supports this clone. The V call is TRBV11-2, the J call TRBJ2-2; D not resolved. Trimming took off 1 base at V and 6 bases at J, with 6 bases between the two ends. Germline V gene lookup returns CDR1 SGHAT and CDR2 FQNNGV. CDR3 size: 13 residues. CDR3 nucleotide sequence: TGTGCCAGCAGCTTAGGACCATCCGGGGAGCTGTTTTTT. This encodes CASSLGPSGELFF.

The CDR3 nucleotides read TGTGCCAGCAGCTCTGGACTAGCGGGGCCAGGCAATGAGCAGTTCTTC. Translation gives CASSSGLAGPGNEQFF. The J gene is TRBJ2-1, the V gene TRBV5-5; 12 bases align to TRBD2. The germline V gene has CDR1 SGHKS and CDR2 YYEKEE (reference sequence). Unmatched junction bases numbered 7, after V lost 3 bases and J lost 6 bases. The CDR3 is 16 amino acids.

This sequence joins TRBV11-2 and TRBJ2-7, with TRBD1 matching 10 bases. CDR3 length: 17 amino acids. The V gene's germline CDR1 is SGHAT and CDR2 FQNNGV. The V and J ends lost 1 base and 2 bases, in that order; junction bases with no gene match: 8. The CDR3 DNA is TGTGCCAGCAGCTTAGCTGGAGGGACAGGGGCCCCCTACGAGCAGTACTTC. This encodes CASSLAGGTGAPYEQYF.